This T cell receptor beta chain stems from a study of regulatory T cells in long-lasting Graves disease. This CDR3 spans 15 amino acids. V shed 4 bases and J 7 bases; nucleotides not matched to a gene: 6. CDR1 and CDR2 (germline): MNHEY, SMNVEV (reference sequence). This clonotype was seen at least ten times. CDR3-region Arm-PCR and iRepertoire HTBI primers produced the TCR beta libraries. TCRdb itself ran the multiplex PCR reads through MiXCR, one entry per CDR3 protein. The table includes 400,000 or so distinct CDR3 sequences, under 25% detected once. Time point of the sample: persistent/refractory GD, antithyroid drugs over 5 years with positive TRAb. Generation of the TCR library employed RNA extracted from PBMCs.

The source was peripheral blood mononuclear cells (PBMCs), collected when the disease was refractory, from a patient treated with antithyroid drugs. J is TRBJ1-6 and V is TRBV27; 8 bases agree with TRBD1. This receptor was obtained from a female donor with Graves disease. The CDR3 region is CASSSTGANNSPLHF. DNA for the CDR3: TGTGCCAGCAGTTCGACAGGGGCGAACAATTCACCCCTCCACTTT.